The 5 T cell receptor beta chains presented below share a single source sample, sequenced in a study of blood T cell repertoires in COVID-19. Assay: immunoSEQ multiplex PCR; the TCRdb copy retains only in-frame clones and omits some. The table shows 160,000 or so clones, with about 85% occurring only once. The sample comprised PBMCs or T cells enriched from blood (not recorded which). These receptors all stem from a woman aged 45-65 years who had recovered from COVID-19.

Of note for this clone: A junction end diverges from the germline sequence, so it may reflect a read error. CDR3 sequence: CAISENGGANF. CDR3 in DNA: TGTGCCATCAGTGAGAATGGAGGAGCCAACTTC. V usage is TRBV10-3 and J usage is TRBJ2-5; D possibly corresponds to TRBD2 (5 bases). Germline V gene lookup returns CDR1 ENHRY and CDR2 SYGVKD. The CDR3 loop spans 11 amino acids.

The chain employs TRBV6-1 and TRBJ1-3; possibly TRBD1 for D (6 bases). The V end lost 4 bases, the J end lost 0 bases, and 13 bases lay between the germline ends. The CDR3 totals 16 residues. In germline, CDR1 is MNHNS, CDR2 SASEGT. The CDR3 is CASSVGYRASGNTIYF. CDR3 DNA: TGTGCCAGCAGTGTCGGCTACAGGGCCTCTGGAAACACCATATATTTT.

The CDR3 loop is CASSLLAVTPGAKNIQYF. Here the CDR3 DNA reads TGCGCCAGCAGCTTACTAGCGGTAACCCCTGGGGCCAAAAACATTCAGTACTTC. V is TRBV5-1 and J is TRBJ2-4; the match to TRBD2 covers 8 bases. Germline CDR1 SGHRS, CDR2 YFSETQ. The CDR3 is 18 amino acids. Trimming at V came to 2 bases and at J to 1 base, leaving 11 bases not matched to a gene.

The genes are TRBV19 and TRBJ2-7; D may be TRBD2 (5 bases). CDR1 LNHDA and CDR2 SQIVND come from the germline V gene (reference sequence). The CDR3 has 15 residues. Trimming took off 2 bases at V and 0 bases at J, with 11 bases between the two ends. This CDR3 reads CASSIRVGVSYEQYF. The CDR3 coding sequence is TGTGCCAGTAGTATAAGGGTCGGGGTCTCCTACGAGCAGTACTTC.

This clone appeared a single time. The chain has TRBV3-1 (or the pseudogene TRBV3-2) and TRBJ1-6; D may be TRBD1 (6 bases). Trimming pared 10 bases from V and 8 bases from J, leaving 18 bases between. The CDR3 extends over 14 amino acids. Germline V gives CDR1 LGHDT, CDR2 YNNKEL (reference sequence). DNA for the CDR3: TGTGCCACAAGCCTTGAGGGGGAATATTCACCCCTCCACTTT. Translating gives CATSLEGEYSPLHF.